This T cell receptor beta chain was recorded in a study of blood T cell repertoires in COVID-19. The CDR3 is made up of 14 amino acids. CDR1 MNHEY and CDR2 SVGAGI come from the germline V gene. The V gene lost 2 bases and the J gene lost 4 bases, with 8 bases spanning the gap. Profiled with immunoSEQ multiplex PCR; TCRdb holds only in-frame clones, not every one. Of roughly 220,000 clones in the sample, about 80% were seen once. This sequence was found in a woman in her fifties or sixties with acute or convalescent COVID-19. The chain joins TRBV6-5 to TRBJ2-2, with no clear D. Specimen: peripheral blood. CDR3 in DNA: TGTGCCAGCAGTTACGCCGGGTTCACCGGGGAGCTGTTTTTT. Its protein is CASSYAGFTGELFF.